Listed below are T cell receptor beta chains from one sample, sequenced in a study of blood T cells in healthy people across ages. Using its own MiXCR run on the 5' RACE reads, TCRdb lists one record per CDR3 protein. The repertoire holds over 1.5 million distinct CDR3 sequences, just under 50% seen once, with approximately 2.1% in the top ten. Sequenced input: blood. These receptors all come from a woman aged 40 to 50 in good health. The CDR3 runs from the conserved cysteine through the conserved F or W. A D gene is named only where the DNA matches it firmly. Clone size appears in some rows only: once, few, many, or a class for an expanded clone.

TRBD1	TRBV20-1	once	TRBJ1-6	14	CSAGRDRGNSPLHF	TGCAGTGCTGGTCGGGACAGGGGGAATTCACCCCTCCACTTT
-	TRBV5-1	-	TRBJ2-1	14	CASSFRTVYNEQFF	TGCGCCAGCAGCTTTCGGACCGTGTACAATGAGCAGTTCTTC
-	TRBV3-1	few	TRBJ2-6	17	CASSQDARASGANVLTF	TGTGCCAGCAGCCAAGATGCTAGGGCATCTGGGGCCAACGTCCTGACTTTC
TRBD2	TRBV4-3	few	TRBJ2-1	16	CASSQGAGVAYNEQFF	TGCGCCAGCAGCCAAGGAGCGGGGGTGGCCTACAATGAGCAGTTCTTC
TRBD2	TRBV20-1	-	TRBJ2-1	15	CSAPSGGPSYDEQFF	TGCAGTGCTCCTAGCGGGGGGCCCTCCTACGATGAGCAGTTCTTC
-	TRBV28	-	TRBJ2-7	14	CASSFTGFYNEQYF	TGTGCCAGCAGCTTCACGGGGTTCTACAATGAGCAGTACTTC
TRBD2	TRBV28	-	TRBJ2-7	15	CASSFPSGGAKEQYF	TGTGCCAGCAGTTTCCCTAGCGGGGGGGCGAAAGAGCAGTACTTC
-	TRBV6-5	-	TRBJ2-3	15	CASRDGTSRTDTQYF	TGTGCCAGCAGGGACGGGACTTCCCGCACAGATACGCAGTATTTT
-	TRBV24-1	few	TRBJ2-5	15	CATSDSRDSEETQYF	TGTGCCACCAGTGATTCCCGGGACTCAGAAGAGACCCAGTACTTC
-	TRBV6-2/TRBV6-3	-	TRBJ2-1	17	CASSTIRAPSSYNEQFF	TGTGCCAGCAGTACCATCAGAGCGCCTAGCTCCTACAATGAGCAGTTCTTC
TRBD1	TRBV12-3/TRBV12-4	many	TRBJ2-5	14	CASRAGQGEETQYF	TGTGCCAGCAGGGCGGGACAGGGGGAAGAGACCCAGTACTTC
-	TRBV28	few	TRBJ2-5	15	CASSLRGAGQETQYF	TGTGCCAGCAGTTTACGGGGAGCCGGGCAAGAGACCCAGTACTTC
-	TRBV11-3	-	TRBJ2-3	13	CASSFGPGDTQYF	TGTGCCAGCAGCTTCGGCCCCGGAGATACGCAGTATTTT
-	TRBV7-6	-	TRBJ2-4	15	CASSLESAGGNIQYF	TGTGCCAGCAGCTTAGAGTCCGCAGGTGGAAACATTCAGTACTTC
TRBD1	TRBV29-1	-	TRBJ1-1	14	CSARGGTGNTEAFF	TGCAGCGCTCGAGGCGGGACAGGGAACACTGAAGCTTTCTTT
-	TRBV6-2/TRBV6-3	-	TRBJ1-5	14	CASSGPSANQPQHF	TGTGCCAGCAGCGGGCCATCGGCCAATCAGCCCCAGCATTTT
TRBD1	TRBV7-6	few	TRBJ2-7	16	CASSLAPTGGNAEQYF	TGTGCCAGCAGCTTAGCCCCGACAGGGGGCAACGCCGAGCAGTACTTC
-	TRBV14	-	TRBJ2-3	18	CASSQKRSGRGSTDTQYF	TGTGCCAGCAGCCAAAAGAGGTCAGGTAGGGGAAGCACAGATACGCAGTATTTT
TRBD2	TRBV20-1	-	TRBJ2-5	14	CSARGGAGGETQYF	TGCAGTGCTAGAGGGGGTGCGGGAGGTGAGACCCAGTACTTC
-	TRBV6-5	-	TRBJ2-7	13	CASSSSGAVEQYF	TGTGCCAGCAGTTCGTCGGGGGCGGTCGAGCAGTACTTC
TRBD2	TRBV6-2/TRBV6-3	many	TRBJ2-1	16	CASSAASGGGWNEQFF	TGTGCCAGCAGTGCAGCTAGCGGGGGGGGGTGGAATGAGCAGTTCTTC
TRBD2	TRBV6-5	-	TRBJ2-1	14	CASSRAGAYNEQFF	TGTGCCAGCAGTCGCGCGGGGGCCTACAATGAGCAGTTCTTC
TRBD1	TRBV7-2	-	TRBJ1-2	16	CASSPVAAGTGGGYTF	TGTGCCAGCAGCCCCGTTGCGGCGGGGACAGGGGGTGGCTACACCTTC
TRBD1	TRBV29-1	-	TRBJ2-5	13	CSVVGTGVETQYF	TGCAGCGTTGTGGGTACAGGGGTCGAGACCCAGTACTTC
-	TRBV15	few	TRBJ2-5	13	CATSTARRETQYF	TGTGCCACCAGCACGGCCCGGCGGGAGACCCAGTACTTC
-	TRBV7-2	-	TRBJ2-3	14	CASSPSPLHDTRYF	TGTGCCAGCAGCCCCAGTCCGTTACACGATACGCGGTATTTT
-	TRBV6-5	-	TRBJ2-7	13	CASSRLGLVEQYF	TGTGCCAGCAGCCGCCTGGGACTCGTCGAGCAGTACTTC